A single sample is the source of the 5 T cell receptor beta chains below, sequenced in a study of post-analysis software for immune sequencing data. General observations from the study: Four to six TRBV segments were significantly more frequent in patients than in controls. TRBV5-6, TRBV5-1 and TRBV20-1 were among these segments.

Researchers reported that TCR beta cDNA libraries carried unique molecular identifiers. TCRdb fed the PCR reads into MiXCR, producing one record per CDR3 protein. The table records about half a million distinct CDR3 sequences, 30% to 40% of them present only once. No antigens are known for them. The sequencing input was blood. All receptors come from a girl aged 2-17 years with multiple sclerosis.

The CDR3 is CASGLGGFYGYTF. The CDR3 DNA sequence: TGTGCTAGTGGTCTGGGGGGTTTCTATGGCTACACCTTC. The J gene is TRBJ1-2, the V gene TRBV12-5, with D possibly being TRBD1 (5 bases). V was cut by 5 bases and J by 4 bases, with 11 bases left in between. CDR3 length equals 13 residues. The V gene's germline CDR1 is LGHNT and CDR2 FRNRAP.

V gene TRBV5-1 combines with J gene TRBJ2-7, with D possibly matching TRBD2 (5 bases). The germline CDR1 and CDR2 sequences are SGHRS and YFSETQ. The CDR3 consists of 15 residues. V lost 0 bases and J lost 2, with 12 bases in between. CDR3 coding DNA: TGCGCCAGCAGCTTGGGATCGGGATTCACCTACGAGCAGTACTTC. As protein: CASSLGSGFTYEQYF.

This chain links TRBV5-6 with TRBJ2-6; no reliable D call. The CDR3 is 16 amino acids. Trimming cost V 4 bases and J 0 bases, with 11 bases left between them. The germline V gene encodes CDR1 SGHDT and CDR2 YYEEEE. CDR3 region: CASSRGRLSGANVLTF. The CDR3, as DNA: TGTGCCAGCAGCCGTGGACGGCTCTCTGGGGCCAACGTCCTGACTTTC.

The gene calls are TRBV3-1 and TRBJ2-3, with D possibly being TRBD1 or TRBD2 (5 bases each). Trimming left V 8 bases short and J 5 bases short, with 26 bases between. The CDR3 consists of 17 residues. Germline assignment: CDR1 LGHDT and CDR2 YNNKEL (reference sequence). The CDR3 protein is CASGAVSSGDWGDTQYF. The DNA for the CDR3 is TGTGCCAGCGGGGCAGTTTCGAGCGGCGACTGGGGAGATACGCAGTATTTT.

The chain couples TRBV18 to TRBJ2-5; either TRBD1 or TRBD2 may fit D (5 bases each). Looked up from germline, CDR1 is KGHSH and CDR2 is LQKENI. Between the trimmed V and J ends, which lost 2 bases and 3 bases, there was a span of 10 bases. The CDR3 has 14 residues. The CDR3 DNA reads TGTGCCAGCTCACCATCCGGGGACGAAGAGACCCAGTACTTC. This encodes CASSPSGDEETQYF. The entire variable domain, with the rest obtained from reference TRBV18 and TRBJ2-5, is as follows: NAGVMQNPRHLVRRRGQEARLRCSPMKGHSHVYWYRQLPEEGLKFMVYLQKENIIDESGMPKERFSAEFPKEGPSILRIQQVVRGDSAAYFCASSPSGDEETQYFGPGTRLLVL.